This T cell receptor beta chain was identified during a study of breast tumors, draining lymph nodes, adjacent tissues. Findings and caveats of the study: Tumor repertoires ranked between lymph nodes and nontumor tissue in diversity, with V and J gene preferences.

This clonotype was detected once. The antigen is not known. V shed 1 base and J shed 7 bases, with 11 bases lying between them. CDR3 length equals 14 residues. Looked up from germline, CDR1 is MNHNY and CDR2 is SVGAGI (reference sequence). TCRdb redid the calling of the multiplex PCR reads with MiXCR, one entry per CDR3 protein. The sample lists 13,000 or so distinct CDR3 sequences; roughly 57% were seen once. This chain joins TRBV6-6 and TRBJ1-5, with D possibly being TRBD1 (5 bases). This sequence was found in a female donor with breast cancer. Some clones in this sample may be carry-over from other donors' samples. Sequencing was carried out using tumor-adjacent breast tissue. CDR3 residues: CASSYWGGEQPQHF. For the CDR3, the DNA is TGTGCCAGCAGTTACTGGGGGGGTGAACAGCCCCAGCATTTT.